The source of this T cell receptor beta chain is a study of a mutant IDH1 vaccine in newly diagnosed glioma (dated by TCRdb to the early 2020s). With respect to the entire study: Vaccination began 4-6 weeks after radiotherapy alone, or alongside temozolomide cycles in the chemotherapy-containing groups. For exploratory analyses, longitudinal TCRB deep sequencing was carried out in around 24 treated patients wherever samples were available. The week-35 safety follow-up was designated visit V12, and the week-47 end of study was designated visit V13. Of the approximately 33 patients who were treated, 62.5% were male and 37.5% were female, and the mean age was around 40 years. Peripheral blood was drawn at six visits: V03 (baseline), V05, V07, V10, V12 and V13. Before enrollment, patients had received standard therapy of radiotherapy alone, temozolomide alone, or radiochemotherapy with temozolomide; most received the combination.

The meaning of the sample's time point label: week 47, end of study. A 20-mer mutant IDH1 peptide at 300 micrograms in Montanide made up each vaccine dose, which was injected subcutaneously together with topical imiquimod. Patients received eight vaccinations in weeks 1, 3, 5, 7, 11, 15, 19 and 23, corresponding to visits V03 through V10. All donors had newly diagnosed IDH1-mutant astrocytomas of WHO grade 3 or 4 that showed loss of nuclear ATRX. The samples were drawn from NOA16, a multicentre, single-arm, open-label phase I trial in Germany that tested a mutant IDH1 peptide vaccine in humans for the first time. The DNeasy Blood and Tissue Kit was used to extract genomic DNA from EDTA blood for TCRB sequencing. Points the paper makes about the study in general: Changes in the top peripheral T cell clonotypes picked up by TCRB sequencing did not appear to be linked to pseudoprogression. Availability determined which PBMC samples were chosen for TCRB deep sequencing. Vaccine-induced immune responses across multiple MHC alleles were detected in 93.3% of patients. It was noted by the authors that analyses of patient blood samples could not be reproduced owing to sample limitations.

Libraries were built with the immunoSEQ multiplex PCR assay. Rearranged TCR beta chain sequences were amplified with the hsTCRB Kit following the manufacturer's protocol. Sequencing of TCRB libraries was carried out on an Illumina MiSeq. For the original study's pipeline: Demultiplexing, trimming and gene mapping were performed with the kit vendor's proprietary platform. TCRdb took this table from immuneACCESS and kept in-frame rearrangements with V and J called. Such tables lack part of the clones; where checked against another copy, unresolved V genes explain under half of the gap, and the rest is unexplained. That table is the source of V, J and clone size, and D and trimming were worked out from the DNA. This sample has tens of thousands of clones in its table, and about 61% of those were observed once. More than 4.5% of the sample goes to the ten largest clones. Trimming removed 2 bases from V and 2 bases from J, leaving 4 bases between the germline ends. Counted from cysteine to phenylalanine, this CDR3 has 12 amino acids. The entry retains the CDR3 DNA only, 36 bases that are in frame from base 1. CDR1 and CDR2 are read off the germline V gene (reference sequence) as SGHKS and YYEKEE.

This clone was seen many times. Its antigen specificity is not known. One base away there is no much larger clone; base qualities are not given. In this chain, TRBV5-5 is recombined with TRBJ2-5; the D gene is not confidently resolved. This clonotype was obtained from a man aged 40-49 years with glioma. Some clones in this sample may be carry-over from other donors' samples. The sequencing here drew on peripheral blood mononuclear cells (PBMCs), taken from a glioma patient whose treatment included an IDH1 peptide vaccine. CDR3 loop: CASSLMQETQYF. The sequenced DNA is TGTGCCAGCAGCTTAATGCAAGAGACCCAGTACTTC.